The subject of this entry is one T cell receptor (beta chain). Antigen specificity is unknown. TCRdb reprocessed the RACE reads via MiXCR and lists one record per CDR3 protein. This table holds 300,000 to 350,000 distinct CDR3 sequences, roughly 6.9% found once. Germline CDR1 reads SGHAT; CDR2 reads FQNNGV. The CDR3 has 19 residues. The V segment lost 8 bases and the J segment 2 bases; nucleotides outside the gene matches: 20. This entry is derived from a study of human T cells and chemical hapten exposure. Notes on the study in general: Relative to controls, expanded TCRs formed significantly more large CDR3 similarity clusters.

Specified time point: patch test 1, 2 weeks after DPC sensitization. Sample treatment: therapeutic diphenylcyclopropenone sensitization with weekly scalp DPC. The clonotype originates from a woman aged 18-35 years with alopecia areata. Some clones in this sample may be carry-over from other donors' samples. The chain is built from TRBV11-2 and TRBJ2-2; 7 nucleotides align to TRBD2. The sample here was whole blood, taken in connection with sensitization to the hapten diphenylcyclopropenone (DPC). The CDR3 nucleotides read TGTGCCAGCTCCCTGGTGCGGGGGTCAGAACAGGTTAACACCGGGGAGCTGTTTTTT. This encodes CASSLVRGSEQVNTGELFF.